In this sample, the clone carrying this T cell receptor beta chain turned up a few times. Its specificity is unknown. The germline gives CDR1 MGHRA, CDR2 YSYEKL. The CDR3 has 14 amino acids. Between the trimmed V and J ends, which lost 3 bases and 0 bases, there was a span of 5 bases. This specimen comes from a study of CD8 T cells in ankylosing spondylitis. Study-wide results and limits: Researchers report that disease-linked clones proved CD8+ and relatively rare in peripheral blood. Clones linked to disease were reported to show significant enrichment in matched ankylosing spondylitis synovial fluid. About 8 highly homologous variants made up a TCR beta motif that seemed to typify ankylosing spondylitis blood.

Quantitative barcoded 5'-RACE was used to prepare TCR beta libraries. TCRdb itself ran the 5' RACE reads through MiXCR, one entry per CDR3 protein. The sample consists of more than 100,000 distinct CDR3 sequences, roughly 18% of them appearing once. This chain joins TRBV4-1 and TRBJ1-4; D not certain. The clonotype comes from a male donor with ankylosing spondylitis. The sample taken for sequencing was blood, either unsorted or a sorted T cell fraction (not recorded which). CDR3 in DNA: TGCGCCAGCAGCCACACGGCAACTAATGAAAAACTGTTTTTT. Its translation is CASSHTATNEKLFF.